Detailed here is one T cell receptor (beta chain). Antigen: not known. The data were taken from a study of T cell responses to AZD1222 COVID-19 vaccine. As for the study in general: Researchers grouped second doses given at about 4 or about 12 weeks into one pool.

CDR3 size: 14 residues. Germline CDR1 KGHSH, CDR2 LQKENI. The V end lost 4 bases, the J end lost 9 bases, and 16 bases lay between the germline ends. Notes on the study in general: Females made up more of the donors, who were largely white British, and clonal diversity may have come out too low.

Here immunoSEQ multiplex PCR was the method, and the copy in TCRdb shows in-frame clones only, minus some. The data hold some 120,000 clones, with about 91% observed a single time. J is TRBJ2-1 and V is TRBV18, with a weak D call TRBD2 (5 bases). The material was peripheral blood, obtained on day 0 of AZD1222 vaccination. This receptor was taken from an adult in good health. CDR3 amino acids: CASSRGETRPEQFF. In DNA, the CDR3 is TGTGCCAGCTCACGGGGAGAGACCCGACCTGAGCAGTTCTTC.